The 5 T cell receptor beta chains in this list originate from one sample, sequenced in a study of cytomegalovirus exposure and HLA in healthy donors. The PCR was carried out with 60 Vbeta primers and 13 Jbeta primers. Clones were read by immunoSEQ multiplex PCR, and TCRdb kept only the in-frame ones, dropping some. The table lists 150,000 to 200,000 clones, 82% of them singletons. Sequencing used PBMCs. The source of these receptors is a girl under 18 in good health and CMV-seropositive.

On this clone: One end of the junction fails to match germline, which may point to a read error. The chain recombines TRBV7-2 with TRBJ2-7; 9 nucleotides line up with TRBD2. The CDR3 runs to 16 residues. Germline V gene sequence: CDR1 SGHTA, CDR2 FQGNSA. CDR3 sequence (DNA): TGTGCCAGCAGCTTCTTACTAGCGGGCGATACCTACGAACAGTACTTC. Protein: CASSFLLAGDTYEQYF.

The rearrangement links TRBV9 to TRBJ2-1; 11 bases are a match to TRBD2. V gave up 0 bases and J gave up 7 bases; unmatched junction bases: 6. Germline CDR1 and CDR2: SGDLS and YYNGEE. The CDR3 is 16 amino acids. The CDR3 here is CASSVDVLAGGNEQFF. DNA of the CDR3: TGTGCCAGCAGCGTAGACGTTCTAGCGGGAGGAAATGAGCAGTTCTTC.

The CDR3, as DNA: TGTGCCAGCAGCGACCGGGACAGGGGGGTCACAGATACGCAGTATTTT. Amino acids: CASSDRDRGVTDTQYF. The chain uses TRBV9 and TRBJ2-3; 11 bases are shared with TRBD1. There are 16 residues in the CDR3. Trimming took 3 bases from V and 2 from J; bases not matched to a gene: 5. Germline CDR1 SGDLS, CDR2 YYNGEE. The whole variable domain, remainder taken from reference TRBV9 and TRBJ2-3, is DSGVTQTPKHLITATGQRVTLRCSPRSGDLSVYWYQQSLDQGLQFLIQYYNGEERAKGNILERFSAQQFPDLHSELNLSSLELGDSALYFCASSDRDRGVTDTQYFGPGTRLTVL.

As concerns this clone: Germline and junction disagree at one end, which may indicate a read error. This sequence joins TRBV7-7 and TRBJ2-1, with TRBD1 matching 9 bases. CDR1 and CDR2 from the germline V gene are SSHAT and FNYEAQ (reference sequence). The CDR3 consists of 16 residues. The CDR3 DNA sequence: TGTGCTAGCAGCATTAGCAGGACAGGGGATTACAATGAGCAGTTCTTC. The encoded protein is CASSISRTGDYNEQFF.

The chain uses TRBV19 and TRBJ2-2; a possible D gene is TRBD1 (5 bases). The CDR3 consists of 14 residues. Germline V CDR1 and CDR2: LNHDA, SQIVND (reference sequence). Deletions cut 2 bases from V and 5 bases from J, with 9 bases between. For the CDR3, the DNA is TGTGCCAGTAGTATATCAGGGCCTACCGGGGAGCTGTTTTTT. Translated: CASSISGPTGELFF. The full variable domain, with the rest looked up from reference TRBV19 and TRBJ2-2, is DGGITQSPKYLFRKEGQNVTLSCEQNLNHDAMYWYRQDPGQGLRLIYYSQIVNDFQKGDIAEGYSVSREKKESFPLTVTSAQKNPTAFYLCASSISGPTGELFFGEGSRLTVL.